This T cell receptor (beta chain) was profiled in a study of low-dose radiotherapy and immunotherapy resistance in tumors. This clonotype has at least ten counts. Trimming cost V 3 bases and J 6 bases; bases outside gene matches: 2. This CDR3 is 13 amino acids long. The germline V gene has CDR1 KGHSH and CDR2 LQKENI. Described time point: after trial treatment. As for treatment: LDRT plus nivolumab, ipilimumab, low-dose cyclophosphamide and aspirin (RACIN trial). All of the donors were given nivolumab, ipilimumab, aspirin, low-dose cyclophosphamide and low-dose radiotherapy as part of RACIN, a single-arm trial. Priming of first-strand cDNA relied on TRAV- and TRBV-specific primers (covering alpha and beta chains). TCR amplification involved about 19 PCR cycles with a constant-region primer and V-primer adapter. MiXCR was run by TCRdb on the reads, yielding one entry per CDR3 protein. The sample consists of almost 45,000 distinct CDR3 sequences, 20% to 30% of them appearing once.

The TCR comes from a male donor with prostate cancer. The V gene is TRBV18, the J gene TRBJ1-2; 9 positions match TRBD1. The starting material was PBMCs, obtained after low-dose radiotherapy plus immunotherapy. The DNA for the CDR3 is TGTGCCAGCTCACCGCGGACAGGGGATGGCTACACCTTC. Translation gives CASSPRTGDGYTF. Looking up the rest from reference TRBV18 and TRBJ1-2 gives the full variable domain: NAGVMQNPRHLVRRRGQEARLRCSPMKGHSHVYWYRQLPEEGLKFMVYLQKENIIDESGMPKERFSAEFPKEGPSILRIQQVVRGDSAAYFCASSPRTGDGYTFGSGTRLTVV.